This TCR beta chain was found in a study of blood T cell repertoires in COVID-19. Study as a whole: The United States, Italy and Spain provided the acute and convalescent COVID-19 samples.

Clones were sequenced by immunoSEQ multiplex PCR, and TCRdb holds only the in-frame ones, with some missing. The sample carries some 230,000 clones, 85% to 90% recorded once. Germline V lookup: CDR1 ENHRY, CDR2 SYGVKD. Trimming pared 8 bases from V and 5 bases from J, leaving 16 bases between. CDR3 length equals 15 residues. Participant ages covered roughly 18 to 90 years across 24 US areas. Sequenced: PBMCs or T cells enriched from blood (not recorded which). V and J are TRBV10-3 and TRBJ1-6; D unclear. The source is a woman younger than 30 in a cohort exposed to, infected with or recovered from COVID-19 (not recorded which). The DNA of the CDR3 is TGTGCCATCGGCTCACTAGAGGCAGATAATTCACCCCTCCACTTT. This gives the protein CAIGSLEADNSPLHF.